Presented here are 25 T cell receptor beta chains from one specimen sequenced in a study of T-cell reconstitution after alpha-beta-depleted transplantation in children. As it was prepared, the TCRbeta library received unique molecular identifiers. MiXCR, run by TCRdb on the PCR reads, gives a single entry per CDR3 protein. The profile covers more than 500,000 distinct CDR3 sequences, with roughly an eighth appearing a single time and 13% to 15% taken by the ten largest. Sequenced here: PBMCs, mostly from graft donor cells, sampled 180 days after TCRalphabeta/CD19-depleted stem cell transplant. The receptor source for this set is a female patient younger than 10 who had a stem cell transplant for aplastic anemia, so the T cells may come from the graft donor.

The chain combines TRBV4-2 with TRBJ2-3, with 9 bases that match TRBD2. Trimming removed 3 bases from V and 4 bases from J; junction bases left unmatched: 8. Per germline, CDR1 LGHNA and CDR2 YNFKEQ. The CDR3 is 16 residues long. The CDR3 DNA is TGTGCCAGCAGCCACCTAGCGGGACCCCCCCCAGATACGCAGTATTTT. Its translation is CASSHLAGPPPDTQYF.

The chain employs TRBV20-1 and TRBJ2-1, with a weak D call TRBD2 (6 bases). With 1 base removed from V and 9 bases from J, the gap between germline ends came to 13 bases. Germline V gene data show CDR1 as DFQATT and CDR2 as SNEGSKA (reference sequence). CDR3 length: 13 amino acids. The CDR3 region is CSARGLGNIEQFF. DNA for the CDR3: TGCAGTGCTAGAGGACTAGGAAATATTGAGCAGTTCTTC.

This clonotype showed up just a few times. This chain links TRBV29-1 with TRBJ2-2; 14 bases line up with TRBD2. This CDR3 comprises 15 residues. With 6 bases clipped from V and 4 bases from J, the junction kept 4 bases outside the gene matches. From germline, CDR1 is SQVTM and CDR2 ANQGSEA. The CDR3 loop is CSVTSGRGVTGELFF. The CDR3 coding sequence is TGCAGCGTGACTAGCGGGAGGGGTGTCACCGGGGAGCTGTTTTTT.

This clonotype has just a few counts. This sequence joins TRBV2 and TRBJ1-2; tentatively, D is TRBD1 (6 bases). The CDR3 has 14 residues. Trimming removed 3 bases at V and 1 base at J, with 9 bases between. In germline, CDR1 is SNHLY, CDR2 FYNNEI. The CDR3 loop reads CASSDRGNNYGYTF. The CDR3 DNA reads as TGTGCCAGCAGTGACAGGGGAAATAACTATGGCTACACCTTC. The entire variable domain, with the rest obtained from reference TRBV2 and TRBJ1-2, is as follows: EPEVTQTPSHQVTQMGQEVILRCVPISNHLYFYWYRQILGQKVEFLVSFYNNEISEKSEIFDDQFSVERPDGSNFTLKIRSTKLEDSAMYFCASSDRGNNYGYTFGSGTRLTVV.

This sequence joins TRBV7-6 and TRBJ1-2; 8 nucleotides align to TRBD1. The length of the CDR3 is 13 residues. CDR1 and CDR2 from the germline V gene are SGHVS and FNYEAQ. J gave up 9 bases and V 5 bases, and 8 bases lay outside the gene matches. CDR3: CASSPDRARSYTF. CDR3 DNA sequence: TGTGCCAGCAGCCCGGACAGGGCGCGGAGCTACACCTTC.

The genes are TRBV7-2 and TRBJ2-5; 9 nucleotides match TRBD2. CDR1 SGHTA and CDR2 FQGNSA come from the germline V gene. With 3 bases clipped from V and 5 bases from J, the junction kept 7 bases outside the gene matches. CDR3 length: 15 amino acids. CDR3 nucleotides: TGTGCCAGCAGCTTCCTTAGCGGGAGCGGGGAGACCCAGTACTTC. This sequence encodes CASSFLSGSGETQYF.

The V call is TRBV15, the J call TRBJ2-2; D not certain. CDR3 length: 16 amino acids. Germline V lookup: CDR1 LNHNV, CDR2 YYDKDF (reference sequence). V lost 8 bases and J lost 2, with 18 bases in between. As DNA, the CDR3 is TGTGCCACCTTCTCTTCTAAGCTTTCCAACACCGGGGAGCTGTTTTTT. Translating gives CATFSSKLSNTGELFF.

This chain uses TRBV20-1 with TRBJ2-3; TRBD1 aligns across 8 bases. This CDR3 is 14 amino acids long. J lost 4 bases, V lost 5 bases, and 8 bases had no gene match. Per the germline V gene, CDR1 is DFQATT and CDR2 is SNEGSKA (reference sequence). The CDR3 protein is CSAPDRGGADTQYF. CDR3 in DNA: TGCAGTGCTCCAGACAGGGGCGGTGCAGATACGCAGTATTTT.

The V gene is TRBV6-1, the J gene TRBJ1-1; 7 nucleotides agree with TRBD1. The CDR3 sequence is 14 residues long. CDR1 and CDR2 from the germline V gene are MNHNS and SASEGT. J gave up 0 bases and V 7 bases, and 5 bases lay outside the gene matches. DNA for the CDR3: TGTGCCAGCATGGAGGGACAGTTGAACACTGAAGCTTTCTTT. Encoded protein: CASMEGQLNTEAFF.

This clonotype was detected a few times. The chain combines TRBV4-3 with TRBJ1-1; maybe TRBD1 (5 bases). Germline CDR1 is LGHNA and CDR2 is YSLEER. Trimming took 0 bases from V and 0 from J, leaving 17 bases between them. This CDR3 is 18 amino acids long. This chain's CDR3 is CASSQEVGGGPVNTEAFF. CDR3 DNA sequence: TGCGCCAGCAGCCAAGAGGTTGGGGGAGGACCCGTGAACACTGAAGCTTTCTTT.

This chain connects TRBV7-9 to TRBJ1-2; D gene ambiguous. Germline V gives CDR1 SEHNR, CDR2 FQNEAQ (reference sequence). Trimming left V 5 bases short and J 8 bases short, with 15 bases between. The CDR3 is made up of 13 amino acids. This CDR3 is CASSTGEAGGYTF. The CDR3 DNA reads as TGTGCCAGCAGCACCGGGGAAGCAGGAGGCTACACCTTC. The whole variable domain, filled in from reference TRBV7-9 and TRBJ1-2, reads DTGVSQNPRHKITKRGQNVTFRCDPISEHNRLYWYRQTLGQGPEFLTYFQNEAQLEKSRLLSDRFSAERPKGSFSTLEIQRTEQGDSAMYLCASSTGEAGGYTFGSGTRLTVV.

The chain recombines TRBV9 with TRBJ2-3; D assignment may be TRBD1 or TRBD2 (6 bases each). Germline loops: CDR1 SGDLS, CDR2 YYNGEE. The length of the CDR3 is 16 residues. V lost 2 bases, J lost 2 bases, and 15 bases lay in between. Here the CDR3 reads CASSVRGTGNTDTQYF. For the CDR3, the DNA is TGTGCCAGCAGCGTGAGGGGGACTGGGAACACAGATACGCAGTATTTT. The full variable domain, with the rest looked up from reference TRBV9 and TRBJ2-3, is DSGVTQTPKHLITATGQRVTLRCSPRSGDLSVYWYQQSLDQGLQFLIQYYNGEERAKGNILERFSAQQFPDLHSELNLSSLELGDSALYFCASSVRGTGNTDTQYFGPGTRLTVL.

This clonotype was counted at least ten times. The chain is built from TRBV12-3 or TRBV12-4 and TRBJ2-1, with TRBD2 matching 9 bases. With 0 bases clipped from V and 1 base from J, the junction kept 1 base outside the gene matches. The CDR3 totals 16 residues. The CDR3 bases are TGTGCCAGCAGTTTAGCCGCGGGAGGGTCCTACAATGAGCAGTTCTTC. It is translated as CASSLAAGGSYNEQFF.

The chain uses TRBV5-1 and TRBJ2-3; TRBD1 might be the D (6 bases). The CDR3 loop spans 18 amino acids. Germline V gives CDR1 SGHRS, CDR2 YFSETQ. V gave up 2 bases and J gave up 0 bases, with 19 bases separating them. The chain's CDR3 is CASSFTVRGRISTDTQYF. The CDR3, as DNA: TGCGCCAGCAGCTTCACTGTCAGGGGACGAATTAGCACAGATACGCAGTATTTT.

J is TRBJ1-5 and V is TRBV15, with D perhaps TRBD1 (6 bases). Deletions cut 3 bases from V and 0 bases from J, with 15 bases between. The CDR3 has 17 amino acids. CDR1 and CDR2 from the germline V gene are LNHNV and YYDKDF (reference sequence). This chain's CDR3 is CATSRGGGDYSNQPQHF. CDR3 nucleotides: TGTGCCACCAGCAGGGGAGGGGGAGATTATAGCAATCAGCCCCAGCATTTT. The entire variable domain, with the rest obtained from reference TRBV15 and TRBJ1-5, is as follows: DAMVIQNPRYQVTQFGKPVTLSCSQTLNHNVMYWYQQKSSQAPKLLFHYYDKDFNNEADTPDNFQSRRPNTSFCFLDIRSPGLGDTAMYLCATSRGGGDYSNQPQHFGDGTRLSIL.

The chain is built from TRBV5-1 and TRBJ2-7; a weak D match, TRBD2 (5 bases). CDR1 is SGHRS and CDR2 is YFSETQ in the germline V gene. This CDR3 spans 15 amino acids. Trimming removed 1 base from V and 3 bases from J, with 14 bases in between. CDR3 region: CASSLRREKGYEQYF. DNA of the CDR3: TGCGCCAGCAGCTTGAGACGGGAAAAGGGCTACGAGCAGTACTTC.

Only a few counts were recorded for this clonotype. V gene TRBV4-2 combines with J gene TRBJ2-7; D gene ambiguous. The CDR3 runs 14 residues. The V gene lost 0 bases and the J gene lost 2 bases, with 8 bases spanning the gap. Germline V CDR1 and CDR2: LGHNA, YNFKEQ. The CDR3 is CASSQDGITYEQYF. The CDR3 coding sequence is TGTGCCAGCAGCCAAGATGGGATTACCTACGAGCAGTACTTC.

Concerning this clonotype: Since the CDR3 does not end with the conserved phenylalanine or tryptophan, this likely comes from a read error. The V call is TRBV5-1, the J call TRBJ2-5, with D perhaps matching TRBD1 or TRBD2 (5 bases each). CDR3 size: 16 residues. Germline V CDR1 and CDR2: SGHRS, YFSETQ. Trimming pared 4 bases from V and 1 base from J, leaving 17 bases between. The CDR3 spells CASSGAGTVSQETQYS. CDR3 nucleotide sequence: TGCGCCAGCAGCGGGGCCGGGACGGTGAGCCAAGAGACCCAGTACTCC.

This clonotype was counted between two and nine times. The chain is built from TRBV20-1 and TRBJ1-2; D might be TRBD1 (6 bases). Trimming removed 4 bases at V and 14 bases at J, with 26 bases between. This CDR3 contains 14 residues. Germline loops: CDR1 DFQATT, CDR2 SNEGSKA (reference sequence). CDR3 in amino acids: CSATGRSGGPPHTF. The CDR3 DNA reads as TGCAGTGCTACCGGGAGGTCGGGGGGGCCTCCTCATACCTTC.

The genes are TRBV7-7 and TRBJ2-1; TRBD2 agrees at 12 bases. The V segment lost 5 bases and the J segment 7 bases; nucleotides outside the gene matches: 9. Germline CDR1 reads SSHAT; CDR2 reads FNYEAQ (reference sequence). The CDR3 contains 16 residues. This chain's CDR3 is CASSAELAGGRNEQFF. The CDR3 DNA is TGTGCCAGCAGCGCAGAACTAGCGGGAGGAAGGAATGAGCAGTTCTTC.

The chain couples TRBV3-1 to TRBJ2-3; no reliable D call. Germline lookup yields CDR1 LGHDT and CDR2 YNNKEL (reference sequence). The V end lost 0 bases, the J end lost 5 bases, and 18 bases lay between the germline ends. This CDR3 contains 17 residues. CDR3 sequence: CASSQDFRVEYRDTQYF. The CDR3 region has the DNA TGTGCCAGCAGCCAAGATTTCAGAGTGGAGTACAGAGATACGCAGTATTTT.

This clonotype was observed a few times. This chain connects TRBV11-2 to TRBJ2-1; D gene ambiguous. This CDR3 comprises 11 residues. Deletions cut 1 base from V and 13 bases from J, with 8 bases between. The germline gives CDR1 SGHAT, CDR2 FQNNGV. CDR3 coding DNA: TGTGCCAGCAGCTTAGTTGGCTTTCAGTTCTTC. This gives the protein CASSLVGFQFF.

The J gene is TRBJ2-3, the V gene TRBV7-8; the D is unclear. CDR1 is SGHVS, CDR2 FQNEAQ, per germline. CDR3 length: 15 residues. Between the trimmed V and J ends, which lost 2 bases and 3 bases, there was a span of 12 bases. The CDR3 loop reads CASSLPSFGTDTQYF. The DNA of the CDR3 is TGTGCCAGCAGCTTACCCAGCTTTGGAACAGATACGCAGTATTTT.

This clonotype came up many times. The V call is TRBV29-1, the J call TRBJ1-1, with D unresolved. CDR3 size: 13 residues. Deletions cut 7 bases from V and 2 bases from J, with 14 bases between. Germline CDR1 is SQVTM and CDR2 is ANQGSEA. Here the CDR3 reads CSALRGENTEAFF. The CDR3 DNA is TGCAGCGCCCTACGAGGAGAAAACACTGAAGCTTTCTTT.

This clonotype came up a few times. The rearrangement uses TRBV4-3 and TRBJ2-1; D remains ambiguous. Germline-derived CDR1 and CDR2 are LGHNA and YSLEER. The CDR3 runs 18 residues. V lost 0 bases, J lost 6 bases, and 21 bases lay in between. The CDR3 bases are TGCGCCAGCAGCCAAGATTTTTCGGAGTTCTTCAGAACCAATGAGCAGTTCTTC. Its protein product is CASSQDFSEFFRTNEQFF.